Listed here are 15 T cell receptor beta chains from one sample, sequenced in a study of cytomegalovirus exposure and HLA in healthy donors. The PCR contained 60 Vbeta and 13 Jbeta primers. Clones were sequenced by immunoSEQ multiplex PCR, and TCRdb holds only the in-frame ones, with some missing. This table holds some 120,000 clones, around two thirds found once. The source material was PBMCs. The receptors were sampled from a woman aged 40 to 50 in good health and CMV-seropositive.

The chain is built from TRBV27 and TRBJ2-1; no clear D gene. This CDR3 contains 12 residues. CDR1 MNHEY and CDR2 SMNVEV come from the germline V gene (reference sequence). Trimming left V 6 bases short and J 6 bases short, with 9 bases between. This chain's CDR3 is CASRTLSNEQFF. CDR3 nucleotide sequence: TGTGCCAGCAGGACATTGAGCAATGAGCAGTTCTTC.

The chain recombines TRBV29-1 with TRBJ2-2, with a tentative D call TRBD1 (6 bases). This CDR3 is 14 amino acids long. Germline CDR1 SQVTM, CDR2 ANQGSEA. V lost 3 bases and J 3 bases, leaving 11 bases between the germline ends. The CDR3 nucleotides are TGCAGCGTTGATGGACAGAGAGACACCGGGGAGCTGTTTTTT. Translation: CSVDGQRDTGELFF.

V is TRBV7-9 and J is TRBJ2-7; tentatively, D is TRBD1 (6 bases). V dropped 3 bases and J dropped 6 bases, with 12 bases sitting between them. Germline CDR1 reads SEHNR; CDR2 reads FQNEAQ (reference sequence). The CDR3 extends over 13 amino acids. CDR3 sequence: CASSFGGHLEQYF. The CDR3 DNA reads as TGTGCCAGCAGCTTTGGGGGACACCTCGAGCAGTACTTC.

This clone was observed once. The chain uses TRBV7-9 and TRBJ2-1; D remains unclear. From germline, CDR1 is SEHNR and CDR2 FQNEAQ (reference sequence). This CDR3 has 14 amino acids. V was shortened by 1 base and J by 3 bases, with 7 bases between the two germline ends. The CDR3 nucleotides read TGTGCCAGCAGCTTAGTGGCCGACTACAATGAGCAGTTCTTC. As protein: CASSLVADYNEQFF.

This clone has just a few counts. The genes are TRBV5-5 and TRBJ1-2; 7 nucleotides agree with TRBD1. The germline V gene has CDR1 SGHKS and CDR2 YYEKEE (reference sequence). The ends lost 3 bases at V and 7 bases at J; junction bases unmatched: 12. The CDR3 has 15 amino acids. This CDR3 reads CASSYAQGRRGGYTF. Here the CDR3 DNA reads TGTGCCAGCAGCTATGCACAGGGGCGGAGGGGTGGCTACACCTTC. Complete variable domain (other parts from reference TRBV5-5 and TRBJ1-2): DAGVTQSPTHLIKTRGQQVTLRCSPISGHKSVSWYQQVLGQGPQFIFQYYEKEERGRGNFPDRFSARQFPNYSSELNVNALLLGDSALYLCASSYAQGRRGGYTFGSGTRLTVV.

This clone was counted only a few times. This chain connects TRBV14 to TRBJ2-4; TRBD1 matches at 8 bases. Germline-derived CDR1 and CDR2 are SGHDN and FVKESK. After removal of 6 bases from V and 7 bases from J, the junction contained 5 bases not matched to a gene. This CDR3 contains 13 residues. CDR3 nucleotide sequence: TGTGCCAGCAGTCTTACAGGGGGGAACATTCAGTACTTC. It yields the protein CASSLTGGNIQYF.

This clone was observed a single time. This chain links TRBV7-6 with TRBJ1-1; D might be TRBD1 (5 bases). Germline-derived CDR1 and CDR2 are SGHVS and FNYEAQ. The V end lost 4 bases, the J end lost 11 bases, and 35 bases lay between the germline ends. This CDR3 region has 19 residues. CDR3 sequence (DNA): TGTGCCAGCAGCTCAGGCGGCGGGAGCGGAACAGGACGGCGGTGGCAGGCTTTCTTT. Translating gives CASSSGGGSGTGRRWQAFF.

V is TRBV4-1 and J is TRBJ2-1; TRBD1 might be the D (5 bases). The germline V gene encodes CDR1 MGHRA and CDR2 YSYEKL. The CDR3 spans 16 residues. V was trimmed by 1 base and J by 4 bases, leaving 14 bases between them. CDR3 bases: TGCGCCAGCAGCCAAGTTTCACAGGAGCTATACAATGAGCAGTTCTTC. This codes for CASSQVSQELYNEQFF.

The rearrangement uses TRBV7-3 and TRBJ2-2; TRBD1 agrees at 7 bases. After removal of 3 bases from V and 0 bases from J, the junction contained 7 bases not matched to a gene. Per the germline V gene, CDR1 is SGHTA and CDR2 is FQGTGA. This CDR3 spans 17 amino acids. CDR3 loop: CASSFRPTGTNTGELFF. The CDR3 nucleotides are TGTGCCAGCAGCTTCCGGCCGACAGGGACGAACACCGGGGAGCTGTTTTTT.

The CDR3 DNA reads as TGTGCCAGTTCCGGCAGCGGGGACTCCTACGAGCAGTACTTC. It yields the protein CASSGSGDSYEQYF. The chain couples TRBV7-2 to TRBJ2-5; TRBD2 agrees at 7 bases. The DNA end lines up better with TRBJ2-7; the J call may be wrong. The CDR3 loop spans 14 amino acids. Germline CDR1 SGHTA, CDR2 FQGNSA.

The CDR3 DNA reads TGCGCCAGCAGCCTACCACAGGCGGGAGAGCAGTACTTC. Protein sequence: CASSLPQAGEQYF. The chain employs TRBV4-1 and TRBJ2-7; weak D call: TRBD2 (6 bases). The CDR3 length is 13 residues. V lost 4 bases and J lost 7, with 14 bases in between. Germline V gene data show CDR1 as MGHRA and CDR2 as YSYEKL.

The V call is TRBV30, the J call TRBJ1-2; D not resolved. Trimming pared 3 bases from V and 6 bases from J, leaving 11 bases between. The CDR3 spans 12 residues. Per the germline V gene, CDR1 is GTSNPN and CDR2 is SVGIG (reference sequence). For the CDR3, the DNA is TGTGCCTGGAGCGACACTTCCGATGGCTACACCTTC. Its protein is CAWSDTSDGYTF.

The rearrangement uses TRBV5-4 and TRBJ2-5; a weak D match, TRBD1 (7 bases). The CDR3 spans 15 residues. Germline values: CDR1 SGHNT, CDR2 YYREEE (reference sequence). Trimming pared 4 bases from V and 3 bases from J, leaving 16 bases between. CDR3 region: CASSQEGRGKETQYF. DNA of the CDR3: TGTGCCAGCAGCCAGGAGGGCAGGGGGAAAGAGACCCAGTACTTC.

The J gene is TRBJ2-7, the V gene TRBV2; a possible D gene is TRBD2 (5 bases). The V gene lost 8 bases and the J gene lost 3 bases, with 8 bases spanning the gap. Germline CDR1 SNHLY, CDR2 FYNNEI. The CDR3 has 11 residues. The CDR3 coding sequence is TGTGCCAGCGCCCGGGACTACGAGCAGTACTTC. Translation gives CASARDYEQYF.

The chain recombines TRBV4-3 with TRBJ2-5; 10 nucleotides align to TRBD2. The last part of the DNA fits TRBJ2-7 better; the J call may be wrong. CDR3 length equals 16 residues. CDR1 and CDR2 from the germline V gene are LGHNA and YSLEER. The CDR3 region is CASSQVGLAASYEQYF. The CDR3 nucleotides are TGCGCCAGCAGCCAAGTCGGACTAGCGGCCTCCTACGAGCAGTACTTC.